The T cell receptor beta chain under discussion was sequenced for a study of blood T cell repertoires in COVID-19. As for the study in general: Samples came from the United States, Italy and Spain, spanning acute and convalescent COVID-19. Sources were T cells, B-cell-depleted T cells, or PBMCs; the material itself was cDNA or gDNA.

The CDR3 runs to 14 residues. CDR1 is MNHEY and CDR2 is SMNVEV in the germline V gene (reference sequence). With 6 bases removed from V and 0 bases from J, the gap between germline ends came to 12 bases. In the authors' workflow: Estimates of nucleated cell counts were drawn from the amplification of reference gene primers. Data came from immunoSEQ multiplex PCR; TCRdb stores just in-frame clones and leaves some out. That table gives V, J and clone size, and the DNA gave D and trimming. The repertoire includes 250,000 to 350,000 clones, 85% to 90% of them detected once, and roughly 5.9% sits in the top ten. The Seattle patients, enrolled during active infection, were followed longitudinally.

This chain links TRBV27 with TRBJ2-7; D might be TRBD1 (5 bases). This clonotype originated in a woman between 50 and 59 years old with COVID-19, enrolled during active disease. The sequenced material came from peripheral blood. Here the CDR3 reads CASRTLDNSYEQYF. CDR3 sequence (DNA): TGTGCCAGCAGGACCTTGGACAACTCCTACGAGCAGTACTTC.